This is a list of T cell receptor beta chains from one sample in a study of blood T cell repertoires in COVID-19. Clones were read by immunoSEQ multiplex PCR, and TCRdb kept only the in-frame ones, dropping some. This sample has 100,000 to 140,000 clones, with 80% to 85% found just once. Sequenced sample: peripheral blood. The receptor set was obtained from a human donor in a cohort sampled during active COVID-19. Both conserved end residues are part of each CDR3. The D gene is left open where the match is weak. A row's size may be missing; if present it is once, few, many or a size class.

>NA|TRBV4-1|TRBJ1-2|few
CASSGLVTGNYGYTF
TGCGCCAGCAGCGGCCTCGTCACCGGGAACTATGGCTACACCTTC
>TRBD2|TRBV7-2|TRBJ2-3|once
CASSFGLAGVGDTQYF
TGTGCCAGCAGCTTTGGACTAGCGGGAGTGGGAGATACGCAGTATTTT
>NA|TRBV7-9|TRBJ2-1|NA
CASSLVNNEQFF
TGTGCCAGCAGCTTAGTTAACAATGAGCAGTTCTTC
>NA|TRBV5-6|TRBJ2-1|NA
CASSLLASDEQFF
TGTGCCAGCAGCTTGCTTGCGTCGGATGAGCAGTTCTTC
>TRBD2|TRBV2|TRBJ2-4|NA
CASSDSASGAKNIQYF
TGTGCCAGCAGTGATTCGGCTAGCGGAGCCAAAAACATTCAGTACTTC
>TRBD1|TRBV7-8|TRBJ1-1|NA
CASSRALGQGIEAFF
TGTGCCAGCAGCCGAGCCCTCGGACAGGGGATTGAAGCTTTCTTT
>NA|TRBV5-1|TRBJ2-1|few
CASSVLSNEQFF
TGCGCCAGCAGCGTGCTATCAAATGAGCAGTTCTTC
>TRBD2|TRBV6-4|TRBJ2-1|NA
CASSAGGGEDEQFF
TGTGCCAGCAGTGCGGGGGGAGGAGAGGATGAGCAGTTCTTC
>TRBD1|TRBV28|TRBJ2-1|NA
CASSTYRGKSYNEQFF
TGTGCCAGCAGTACTTACAGGGGGAAGTCCTACAATGAGCAGTTCTTC
>TRBD2|TRBV6-5|TRBJ2-7|NA
CASSYLSGAAYEQYF
TGTGCCAGCAGCTACCTTAGCGGGGCTGCCTACGAGCAGTACTTC